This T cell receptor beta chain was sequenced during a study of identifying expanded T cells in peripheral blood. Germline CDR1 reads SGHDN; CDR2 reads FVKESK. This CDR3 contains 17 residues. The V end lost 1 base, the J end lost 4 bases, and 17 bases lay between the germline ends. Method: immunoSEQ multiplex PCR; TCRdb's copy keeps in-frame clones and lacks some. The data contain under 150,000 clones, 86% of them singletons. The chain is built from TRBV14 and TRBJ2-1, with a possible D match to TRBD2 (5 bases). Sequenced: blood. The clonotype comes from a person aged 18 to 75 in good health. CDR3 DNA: TGTGCCAGCAGCCAAGGCCTATTGGGAGTAAAGTACAATGAGCAGTTCTTC. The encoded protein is CASSQGLLGVKYNEQFF.